The present TCR beta chain was sequenced within a study of regulatory T cells in long-lasting Graves disease. Stated time point: persistent/refractory GD, antithyroid drugs over 5 years with positive TRAb. Extracted RNA from PBMCs served as the source of the TCR library. V lost 5 bases to trimming and J lost 0 bases, with 13 bases between them. This CDR3 contains 15 residues. The germline V gene encodes CDR1 SGHAT and CDR2 FQNNGV. Construction of the TCR beta libraries employed iRepertoire HTBI primers in conjunction with Arm-PCR of CDR3 regions. TCRdb re-analysed the multiplex PCR reads in MiXCR, keeping a single row per CDR3 protein. The profile covers about 660,000 distinct CDR3 sequences, with around 32% appearing a single time and under 50% taken by the ten largest.

This chain links TRBV11-2 with TRBJ2-5, with D tentatively TRBD1 or TRBD2 (5 bases each). The sequence was collected from a female donor with Graves disease. The sample here was peripheral blood mononuclear cells (PBMCs), taken when the disease was refractory, from a patient treated with antithyroid drugs. CDR3 in amino acids: CASSRNRGDQETQYF. CDR3 in DNA: TGTGCCAGCAGCCGCAACCGGGGCGACCAAGAGACCCAGTACTTC. Full variable domain (remainder filled in from reference TRBV11-2 and TRBJ2-5): EAGVAQSPRYKIIEKRQSVAFWCNPISGHATLYWYQQILGQGPKLLIQFQNNGVVDDSQLPKDRFSAERLKGVDSTLKIQPAKLEDSAVYLCASSRNRGDQETQYFGPGTRLLVL.